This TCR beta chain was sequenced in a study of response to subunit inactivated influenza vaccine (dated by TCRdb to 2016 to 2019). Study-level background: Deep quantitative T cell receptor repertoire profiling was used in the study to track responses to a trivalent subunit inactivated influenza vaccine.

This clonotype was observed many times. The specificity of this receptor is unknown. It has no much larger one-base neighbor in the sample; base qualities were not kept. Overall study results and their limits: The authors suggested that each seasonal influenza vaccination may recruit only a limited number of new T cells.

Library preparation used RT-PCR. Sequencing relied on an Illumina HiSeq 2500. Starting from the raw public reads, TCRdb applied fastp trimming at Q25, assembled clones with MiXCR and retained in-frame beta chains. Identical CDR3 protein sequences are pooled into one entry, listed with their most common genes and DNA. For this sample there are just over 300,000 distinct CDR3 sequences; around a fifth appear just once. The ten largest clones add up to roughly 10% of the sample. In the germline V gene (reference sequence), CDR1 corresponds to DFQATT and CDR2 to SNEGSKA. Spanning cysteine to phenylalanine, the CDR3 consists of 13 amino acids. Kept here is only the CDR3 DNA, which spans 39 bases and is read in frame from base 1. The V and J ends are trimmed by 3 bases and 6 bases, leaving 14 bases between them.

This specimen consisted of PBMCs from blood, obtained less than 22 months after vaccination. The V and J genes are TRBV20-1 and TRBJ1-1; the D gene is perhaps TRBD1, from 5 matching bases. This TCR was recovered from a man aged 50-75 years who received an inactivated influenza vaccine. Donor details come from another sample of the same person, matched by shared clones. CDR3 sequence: CSARGEGDSEAFF. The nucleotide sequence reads TGCAGTGCTAGGGGAGAAGGGGACTCTGAAGCTTTCTTT.